The present T cell receptor (beta chain) was sequenced within a study of shared clonotypes between healthy human individuals. Study overall: For every donor, three CD4 naive, three CD4 memory, two CD8 naive and one CD8 memory plates were used.

Study-wide findings and caveats: Despite large depth, sorted-subset datasets appeared incompletely sequenced. Shared clonotypes across all four donors exceeded non-shared ones in generation probability.

A word on this clone: What it binds is unknown.

The germline V gene encodes CDR1 GTSNPN and CDR2 SVGIG (reference sequence). Trimming removed 0 bases from V and 16 bases from J; junction bases left unmatched: 13. The CDR3 runs 15 residues. Profiling relied on immunoSEQ multiplex PCR, and the TCRdb table lists in-frame clones only, not all of them. The table has approximately 700,000 clones, around 73% seen once. CD4+ cells were split into CD45RA+ naive and CD45RA-negative memory subsets. The TCR comes from a woman in her thirties in good health. The sequenced material came from memory CD4+ T cells sorted from blood. Subset reported: CD45RA-negative fraction. V gene TRBV30 combines with J gene TRBJ2-1; 12 nucleotides agree with TRBD2. The CDR3 sequence: CAWSVRPSGRAGQFF. In DNA, the CDR3 is TGTGCCTGGAGTGTACGTCCTAGCGGGAGGGCCGGTCAATTCTTC.